This T cell receptor (beta chain) was obtained from a study of cytotoxic CD8 clonotypes in ibrutinib-treated CLL. About this clone: Antigen: not known.

Measured with immunoSEQ multiplex PCR; TCRdb has only the in-frame clones, and not every one. The sample has fewer than 100,000 clones, roughly 84% seen once. Study-level results: Clonality (at baseline) was higher than in age-matched healthy donors and tracked circulating CD8+ T-cell counts.

The CDR3 is 13 amino acids. Germline lookup yields CDR1 SQVTM and CDR2 ANQGSEA. The V and J ends lost 4 bases and 0 bases respectively, with 9 bases between them. The specimen was PBMCs, collected before ibrutinib treatment. The clonotype was recovered from a human donor with chronic lymphocytic leukemia. This chain connects TRBV29-1 to TRBJ1-2, with D unresolved. The CDR3 bases are TGCAGCGTTGTACGGCAAACTAACTATGGCTACACCTTC. Translating it yields CSVVRQTNYGYTF. The whole variable domain, remainder taken from reference TRBV29-1 and TRBJ1-2, is SAVISQKPSRDICQRGTSLTIQCQVDSQVTMMFWYRQQPGQSLTLIATANQGSEATYESGFVIDKFPISRPNLTFSTLTVSNMSPEDSSIYLCSVVRQTNYGYTFGSGTRLTVV.